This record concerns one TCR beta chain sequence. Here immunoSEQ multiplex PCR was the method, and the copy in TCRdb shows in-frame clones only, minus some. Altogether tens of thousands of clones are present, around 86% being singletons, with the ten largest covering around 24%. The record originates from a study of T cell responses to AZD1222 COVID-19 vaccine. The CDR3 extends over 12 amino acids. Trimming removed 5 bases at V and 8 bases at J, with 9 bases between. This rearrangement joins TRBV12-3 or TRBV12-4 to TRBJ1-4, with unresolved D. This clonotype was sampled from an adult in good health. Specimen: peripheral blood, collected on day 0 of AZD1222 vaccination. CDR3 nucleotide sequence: TGTGCCAGCAGTGGAGCTGGGGAAAAACTGTTTTTT. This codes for CASSGAGEKLFF.